This T cell receptor beta chain was retrieved from a study of PD-L1 blockade in urothelial cancer. About the research overall: At 3 weeks (second dose) and 6 weeks after starting treatment, blood was analyzed. The study recovered a median of roughly 140,000 T cells per blood sample.

Time point meaning: peripheral blood 6 weeks after treatment start. Enrolled patients showed locally advanced or metastatic urothelial carcinoma. Clones were sequenced by immunoSEQ multiplex PCR, and TCRdb holds only the in-frame ones, with some missing. The profile shows around 50,000 clones, around 82% of them singletons. The sample in question was PBMCs, obtained around atezolizumab (anti-PD-L1) treatment. The TCR was taken from a man aged 50-59 years with urothelial cancer.

The CDR3 here is CASSPGMGYEQYF. The CDR3 region has the DNA TGCGCCAGCAGCCCGGGGATGGGCTACGAGCAGTACTTC. This chain links TRBV5-1 with TRBJ2-7; possible D gene TRBD2, 5 bases. The CDR3 has 13 residues. Trimming shortened V by 4 bases and J by 3 bases, and 11 bases separated the two germline ends. CDR1 SGHRS and CDR2 YFSETQ come from the germline V gene. Full variable domain (outside the CDR3, taken from reference TRBV5-1 and TRBJ2-7): KAGVTQTPRYLIKTRGQQVTLSCSPISGHRSVSWYQQTPGQGLQFLFEYFSETQRNKGNFPGRFSGRQFSNSRSEMNVSTLELGDSALYLCASSPGMGYEQYFGPGTRLTVT.